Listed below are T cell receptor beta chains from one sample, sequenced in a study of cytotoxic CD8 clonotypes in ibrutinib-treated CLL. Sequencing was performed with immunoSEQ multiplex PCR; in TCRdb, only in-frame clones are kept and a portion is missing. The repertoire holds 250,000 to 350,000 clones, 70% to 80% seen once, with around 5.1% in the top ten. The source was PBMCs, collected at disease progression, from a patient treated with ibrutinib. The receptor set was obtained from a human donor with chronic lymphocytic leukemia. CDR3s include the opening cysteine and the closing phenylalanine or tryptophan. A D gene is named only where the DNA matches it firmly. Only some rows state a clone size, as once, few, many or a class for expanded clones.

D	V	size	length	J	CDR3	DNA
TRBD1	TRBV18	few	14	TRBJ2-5	CASSPGTGTETQYF	TGTGCCAGCTCCCCCGGGACAGGGACAGAGACCCAGTACTTC
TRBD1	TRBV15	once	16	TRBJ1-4	CATSRDGTVGSEKLFF	TGTGCCACCAGCAGAGATGGGACAGTTGGTAGTGAAAAACTGTTTTTT
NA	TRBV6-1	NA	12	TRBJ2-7	CASSESRYEQYF	TGTGCCAGCAGTGAATCCAGGTACGAGCAGTACTTC
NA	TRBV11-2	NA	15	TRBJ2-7	CASSFIRAPAYEQYF	TGTGCCAGCAGCTTTATAAGGGCCCCCGCCTACGAGCAGTACTTC
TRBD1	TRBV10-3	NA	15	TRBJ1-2	CAISRDSNEFYGYTF	TGTGCCATCAGTCGGGACAGCAATGAGTTCTATGGCTACACCTTC
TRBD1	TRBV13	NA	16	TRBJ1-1	CASSNRLTGGNTEAFF	TGTGCCAGCAGCAACAGACTGACAGGGGGGAACACTGAAGCTTTCTTT
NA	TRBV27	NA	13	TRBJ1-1	CASSFRENTEAFF	TGTGCCAGCAGTTTCCGAGAGAACACTGAAGCTTTCTTT
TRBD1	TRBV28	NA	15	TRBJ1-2	CASSLTGRRNYGYTF	TGTGCCAGCAGTTTGACAGGGAGGCGTAACTATGGCTACACCTTC
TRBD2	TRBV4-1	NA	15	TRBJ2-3	CASSQDLLASGTQYF	TGCGCCAGCAGCCAAGATCTACTGGCTAGCGGTACGCAGTATTTT
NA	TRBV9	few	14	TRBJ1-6	CASSVGGINSPLHF	TGTGCCAGCAGCGTAGGCGGGATCAATTCACCCCTCCACTTT
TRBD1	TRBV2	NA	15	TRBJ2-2	CAIYWTGVNTGELFF	TGTGCCATATATTGGACAGGGGTTAACACCGGGGAGCTGTTTTTT
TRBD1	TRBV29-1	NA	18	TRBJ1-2	CSVALVVLTGGHNYGYTF	TGCAGCGTTGCTCTGGTGGTGCTGACAGGGGGCCACAACTATGGCTACACCTTC
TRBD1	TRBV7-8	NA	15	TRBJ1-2	CASSPRTGWLGGYTF	TGTGCCAGCAGCCCCCGGACAGGGTGGCTGGGGGGCTACACCTTC
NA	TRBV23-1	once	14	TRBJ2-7	CASSQSKGYYEQYF	TGCGCCAGCAGTCAATCGAAAGGGTACTACGAGCAGTACTTC
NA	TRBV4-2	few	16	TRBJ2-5	CASSQDWQPGGETQYF	TGTGCCAGCAGCCAAGATTGGCAGCCGGGTGGTGAGACCCAGTACTTC
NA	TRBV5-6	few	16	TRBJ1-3	CASSLAWLPAGNTIYF	TGTGCCAGCAGCCTGGCATGGCTCCCGGCTGGAAACACCATATATTTT
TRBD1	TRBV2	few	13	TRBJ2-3	CASQTGGSDTQYF	TGTGCCAGCCAGACAGGGGGCTCAGATACGCAGTATTTT
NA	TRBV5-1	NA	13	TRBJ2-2	CASNKGNTGELFF	TGCGCCAGCAATAAGGGTAACACCGGGGAGCTGTTTTTT
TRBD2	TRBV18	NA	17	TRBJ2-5	CASSPIRGTRYQETQYF	TGTGCCAGCTCACCAATCCGCGGGACTAGGTACCAAGAGACCCAGTACTTC
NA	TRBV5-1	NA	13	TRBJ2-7	CASSYNRDYEQYF	TGCGCCAGCAGCTACAACAGGGACTACGAGCAGTACTTC
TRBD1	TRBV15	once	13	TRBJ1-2	CATSRGGQYGYTF	TGTGCCACCAGCAGAGGGGGACAGTATGGCTACACCTTC
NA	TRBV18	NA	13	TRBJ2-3	CASSPPSADTQYF	TGTGCCAGCTCACCACCATCGGCAGATACGCAGTATTTT
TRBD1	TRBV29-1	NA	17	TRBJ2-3	CSVDGQGNFPSTDTQYF	TGCAGCGTTGACGGACAGGGCAACTTCCCTTCCACAGATACGCAGTATTTT
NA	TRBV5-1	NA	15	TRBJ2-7	CASSHLGTTTYEQYF	TGCGCCAGCAGCCATCTCGGGACAACAACCTACGAGCAGTACTTC
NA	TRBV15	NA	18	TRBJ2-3	CATSAQRRGGGGTDTQYF	TGTGCCACCAGCGCCCAACGCCGAGGAGGGGGTGGTACAGATACGCAGTATTTT
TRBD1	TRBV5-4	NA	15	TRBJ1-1	CASSLARGTDTEAFF	TGTGCCAGCAGCTTGGCCAGGGGGACCGACACTGAAGCTTTCTTT
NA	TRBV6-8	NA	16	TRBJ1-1	CASSYSICREDTEAFF	TGTGCCAGCAGTTACTCTATCTGCAGGGAGGACACTGAAGCTTTCTTT
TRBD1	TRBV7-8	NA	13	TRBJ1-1	CASSWTGYTEAFF	TGTGCCAGCAGCTGGACAGGGTACACTGAAGCTTTCTTT
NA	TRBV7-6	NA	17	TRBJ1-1	CASSLAGLHPRGTEAFF	TGTGCCAGCAGCTTAGCCGGGTTACACCCTAGGGGGACTGAAGCTTTCTTT
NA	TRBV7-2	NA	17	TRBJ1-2	CASSLAPPHPREYGYTF	TGTGCCAGCAGCTTAGCGCCCCCACACCCCAGAGAGTATGGCTACACCTTC
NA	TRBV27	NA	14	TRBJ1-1	CASSLGLRTEEAFF	TGTGCCAGCAGTTTAGGTCTACGGACAGAAGAAGCTTTCTTT
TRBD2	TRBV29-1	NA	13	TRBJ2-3	CSVERLAADTQYF	TGCAGCGTTGAAAGACTAGCGGCAGATACGCAGTATTTT
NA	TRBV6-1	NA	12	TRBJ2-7	CASRGSSYEQYF	TGTGCCAGCAGGGGGAGCAGCTACGAGCAGTACTTC
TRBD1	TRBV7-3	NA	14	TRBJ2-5	CASSLTGGVETQYF	TGTGCCAGCAGCTTGACAGGGGGCGTGGAGACCCAGTACTTC